The 30 T cell receptor beta chains below come from one sample, sequenced in a study of early T cells in non-severe SARS-CoV-2 infection. TCRdb re-analysed the 5' RACE reads in MiXCR, keeping a single row per CDR3 protein. This table has approximately 35,000 distinct CDR3 sequences, 5% appearing once. Sequenced material: whole blood. The receptor set was obtained from an adult who was a healthcare worker with PCR-confirmed SARS-CoV-2 infection or an uninfected control (not recorded which).

This clonotype was picked up many times. The chain uses TRBV12-3 or TRBV12-4 and TRBJ2-7; TRBD1 is a possible D gene (6 bases). The CDR3 covers 14 residues. Trimming took 6 bases from V and 10 from J, leaving 22 bases between them. CDR3 sequence (DNA): TGTGCCAGCAGCCCCTACCCCCCAGGGGCCGTACAGTACTTC. Its protein is CASSPYPPGAVQYF.

Ten or more counts support this clonotype. The V and J genes are TRBV4-1 and TRBJ2-7, with TRBD1 matching over 8 bases. Trimming at V came to 1 base and at J to 3 bases, leaving 8 bases not matched to a gene. The CDR3 runs to 16 residues. The V gene's germline CDR1 is MGHRA and CDR2 YSYEKL. The CDR3 DNA reads as TGCGCCAGCAGCCAAGGGGGGACAGGTAACCTCTACGAGCAGTACTTC. It yields the protein CASSQGGTGNLYEQYF.

The table lists this clonotype with many counts. The chain joins TRBV20-1 to TRBJ1-5, with TRBD1 matching over 8 bases. Trimming cost V 5 bases and J 1 base; bases outside gene matches: 1. The germline V gene has CDR1 DFQATT and CDR2 SNEGSKA (reference sequence). The CDR3 is 13 residues long. CDR3 nucleotide sequence: TGCAGTGCTGGACAGGGAAGCAATCAGCCCCAGCATTTT. Its translation is CSAGQGSNQPQHF.

This clonotype was counted ten times or more. The chain has TRBV4-3 and TRBJ1-3, with 9 bases that match TRBD1. The CDR3 loop spans 17 amino acids. CDR1 is LGHNA and CDR2 is YSLEER in the germline V gene. The V segment lost 3 bases and the J segment 0 bases; nucleotides outside the gene matches: 6. CDR3 sequence (DNA): TGCGCCAGCAGCCAGAGGGACAGGGCGATCTCTGGAAACACCATATATTTT. Protein: CASSQRDRAISGNTIYF.

This clonotype was counted between two and nine times. The chain is built from TRBV3-1 and TRBJ1-1; a possible D gene is TRBD1 (5 bases). Germline lookup yields CDR1 LGHDT and CDR2 YNNKEL (reference sequence). The CDR3 totals 15 residues. Trimming left V 4 bases short and J 1 base short, with 13 bases between. The CDR3 protein is CASSRLTGPNTEAFF. The CDR3 coding sequence is TGTGCCAGCAGCCGCCTCACGGGGCCGAACACTGAAGCTTTCTTT.

This clonotype was observed at least ten times. The chain uses TRBV7-3 and TRBJ2-7; the D gene is possibly TRBD2 (5 bases). CDR1 and CDR2 (germline): SGHTA, FQGTGA. The CDR3 spans 15 residues. Trimming pared 4 bases from V and 3 bases from J, leaving 16 bases between. The CDR3 reads CASSSLGEGIYEQYF. CDR3 coding DNA: TGTGCCAGCAGCTCCCTGGGAGAGGGTATCTACGAGCAGTACTTC.

This clonotype was counted at least ten times. This sequence joins TRBV29-1 and TRBJ1-3; 9 bases are a match to TRBD1. CDR1 is SQVTM, CDR2 ANQGSEA, per germline. The CDR3 runs 13 residues. V lost 6 bases and J lost 2; bases outside the gene matches: 2. The CDR3 nucleotides read TGCAGCGTCGGGACAGGGCCTGGAAACACCATATATTTT. Residues: CSVGTGPGNTIYF.

This clonotype showed up many times. A read error may explain this, as a much larger clone is one base away. This chain uses TRBV28 with TRBJ1-3; D possibly corresponds to TRBD1 (6 bases). Germline assignment: CDR1 MDHEN and CDR2 SYDVKM. This CDR3 is built from 15 residues. Trimming took off 6 bases at V and 6 bases at J, with 18 bases between the two ends. The CDR3 nucleotides read TGTGCCAGCAGGAACCACCGGGACACTGAAAACACCATATATTTT. This codes for CASRNHRDTENTIYF.

This clonotype was counted many times. V is TRBV7-9 and J is TRBJ2-6, with a tentative D call TRBD1 (6 bases). Germline CDR1 reads SEHNR; CDR2 reads FQNEAQ (reference sequence). V was clipped by 1 base and J by 4 bases, with 8 bases between them. CDR3 length: 15 residues. The CDR3 coding sequence is TGTGCCAGCAGCTTAGGGGGGACAGGGGCCAACGTCCTGACTTTC. It codes for CASSLGGTGANVLTF.

This clonotype was observed many times. The chain joins TRBV7-2 to TRBJ1-1; 9 bases map to TRBD1. Germline CDR1 and CDR2: SGHTA and FQGNSA. The length of the CDR3 is 16 residues. With 1 base clipped from V and 4 bases from J, the junction kept 7 bases outside the gene matches. This CDR3 is CASSLDRGRGATEAFF. CDR3 coding DNA: TGTGCCAGCAGCTTAGACAGGGGGCGCGGGGCCACTGAAGCTTTCTTT.

The chain is built from TRBV5-1 and TRBJ1-1; no definite D call. The V gene's germline CDR1 is SGHRS and CDR2 YFSETQ. The CDR3 is 14 amino acids. The ends were cut back, 1 base at V and 1 base at J, with 8 bases in the middle. Here the CDR3 DNA reads TGCGCCAGCAGCTTGTTCGCCCCGAACACTGAAGCTTTCTTT. Translating gives CASSLFAPNTEAFF. Full variable domain (remainder filled in from reference TRBV5-1 and TRBJ1-1): KAGVTQTPRYLIKTRGQQVTLSCSPISGHRSVSWYQQTPGQGLQFLFEYFSETQRNKGNFPGRFSGRQFSNSRSEMNVSTLELGDSALYLCASSLFAPNTEAFFGQGTRLTVV.

The chain has TRBV19 and TRBJ2-2; D remains ambiguous. The CDR3 extends over 14 amino acids. V was pared by 5 bases and J by 1 base, with 8 bases between. CDR1 is LNHDA and CDR2 is SQIVND in the germline V gene (reference sequence). CDR3 residues: CASSPLVNTGELFF. The CDR3 DNA reads as TGTGCCAGTAGTCCACTGGTGAACACCGGGGAGCTGTTTTTT.

This clonotype has more than one count but fewer than ten. This chain joins TRBV5-5 and TRBJ2-2; D gene uncertain. The CDR3 sequence is 15 residues long. V was trimmed by 1 base and J by 2 bases, leaving 9 bases between them. CDR1 SGHKS and CDR2 YYEKEE come from the germline V gene (reference sequence). The CDR3 DNA sequence: TGTGCCAGCAGCTTGATAGGACCCAACACCGGGGAGCTGTTTTTT. Its protein product is CASSLIGPNTGELFF.

V usage is TRBV29-1 and J usage is TRBJ1-1; D is unresolved. The CDR3 runs 13 residues. Per germline, CDR1 SQVTM and CDR2 ANQGSEA. V was clipped by 4 bases and J by 1 base, with 10 bases between them. The CDR3 DNA follows: TGCAGCGTTGTAGTTTTAGCGAACACTGAAGCTTTCTTT. Protein product: CSVVVLANTEAFF. The full variable domain, its missing parts supplied by reference TRBV29-1 and TRBJ1-1, is SAVISQKPSRDICQRGTSLTIQCQVDSQVTMMFWYRQQPGQSLTLIATANQGSEATYESGFVIDKFPISRPNLTFSTLTVSNMSPEDSSIYLCSVVVLANTEAFFGQGTRLTVV.

The V call is TRBV20-1, the J call TRBJ2-3; D uncertain. The CDR3 is 13 amino acids. V lost 4 bases and J 0 bases, leaving 8 bases between the germline ends. From germline, CDR1 is DFQATT and CDR2 SNEGSKA (reference sequence). CDR3 protein: CSAKPGSTDTQYF. DNA of the CDR3: TGCAGTGCTAAACCCGGAAGCACAGATACGCAGTATTTT.

The chain joins TRBV18 to TRBJ2-7; D perhaps matches TRBD1 (5 bases). Trimming took 2 bases from V and 4 from J, leaving 6 bases between them. Per germline, CDR1 KGHSH and CDR2 LQKENI. This CDR3 has 12 residues. CDR3: CASSPGQYEQYF. In DNA, the CDR3 is TGTGCCAGCTCACCAGGACAATACGAGCAGTACTTC. The variable domain in full, with the rest retrieved from reference TRBV18 and TRBJ2-7, is NAGVMQNPRHLVRRRGQEARLRCSPMKGHSHVYWYRQLPEEGLKFMVYLQKENIIDESGMPKERFSAEFPKEGPSILRIQQVVRGDSAAYFCASSPGQYEQYFGPGTRLTVT.

This clonotype appeared a few times. The chain joins TRBV20-1 to TRBJ1-6; tentatively, D is TRBD1 (5 bases). Germline CDR1 reads DFQATT; CDR2 reads SNEGSKA (reference sequence). The CDR3 spans 13 residues. V was pared by 0 bases and J by 8 bases, with 8 bases between. CDR3 protein: CSAREGTDSPLHF. In DNA, the CDR3 is TGCAGTGCTAGAGAGGGGACCGATTCACCCCTCCACTTT.

This clonotype was counted a few times. The chain has TRBV14 and TRBJ2-2, with 7 bases fitting TRBD2. This CDR3 contains 17 residues. V dropped 0 bases and J dropped 7; count of bases not matched to a gene: 11. Germline V CDR1 and CDR2: SGHDN, FVKESK. CDR3 DNA: TGTGCCAGCAGCCAAGATCCGACTAGCAGATATCTCGGGGAGCTGTTTTTT. Translating gives CASSQDPTSRYLGELFF.

There are many counts of this clonotype. CDR3 residues: CASSSLDGETQYF. The DNA of the CDR3 is TGTGCCAGCAGCTCCCTCGACGGAGAGACCCAGTACTTC. This chain links TRBV7-6 with TRBJ2-5; D remains ambiguous. The V gene lost 4 bases and the J gene lost 4 bases, with 10 bases spanning the gap. Germline V gene sequence: CDR1 SGHVS, CDR2 FNYEAQ. CDR3 length: 13 amino acids.

CDR3 DNA sequence: TGTGCCAGCAGCTTAGGAGCAATCCGAGATACGCAGTATTTT. Protein sequence: CASSLGAIRDTQYF. This rearrangement joins TRBV5-6 to TRBJ2-3; D not resolved. V was cut by 2 bases and J by 5 bases, with 12 bases left in between. Germline CDR1 is SGHDT and CDR2 is YYEEEE. The CDR3 contains 14 residues.

The table lists this clonotype with many counts. CDR3 DNA sequence: TGTGCCTGGAGGAGTTACTACACCGGGGAGCTGTTTTTT. Translation gives CAWRSYYTGELFF. This chain connects TRBV30 to TRBJ2-2, with unresolved D. Trimming took 3 bases from V and 3 from J, leaving 8 bases between them. Germline V lookup: CDR1 GTSNPN, CDR2 SVGIG (reference sequence). The CDR3 runs 13 residues.

The genes are TRBV6-2 or TRBV6-3 and TRBJ2-2; D remains ambiguous. This CDR3 spans 15 amino acids. Trimming shortened V by 2 bases and J by 3 bases, and 10 bases separated the two germline ends. Looked up from germline, CDR1 is MNHEY and CDR2 is SVGEGT. The CDR3 DNA is TGTGCCAGCAGTTACGGCCAGGTGGACACCGGGGAGCTGTTTTTT. Its translation is CASSYGQVDTGELFF.

This clonotype appeared many times. The J gene is TRBJ1-1, the V gene TRBV5-1; TRBD1 aligns across 9 bases. The trim removed 0 bases at V and 7 bases at J, leaving 7 bases unmatched. This CDR3 spans 15 amino acids. The germline V gene has CDR1 SGHRS and CDR2 YFSETQ. The CDR3 loop is CASSLGDREGGEAFF. As DNA, the CDR3 is TGCGCCAGCAGCTTGGGGGACAGGGAAGGAGGTGAAGCTTTCTTT.

The rearrangement joins TRBV7-6 to TRBJ1-1; D remains ambiguous. V lost 2 bases and J lost 1, with 5 bases in between. Germline V gene data show CDR1 as SGHVS and CDR2 as FNYEAQ. The CDR3 sequence is 13 residues long. The CDR3 loop is CASSLWGNTEAFF. CDR3 nucleotide sequence: TGTGCCAGCAGCTTATGGGGGAACACTGAAGCTTTCTTT.

There are many counts of this clonotype. The chain couples TRBV12-3 or TRBV12-4 to TRBJ2-3, with TRBD2 identical over 13 bases. The length of the CDR3 is 16 residues. V lost 5 bases and J lost 1; bases outside the gene matches: 3. CDR3 protein: CASSLGLAGGTDTQYF. The CDR3 DNA sequence: TGTGCCAGCAGTCTCGGACTAGCGGGAGGCACAGATACGCAGTATTTT.

This chain joins TRBV7-9 and TRBJ2-1; D is possibly TRBD2 (5 bases). V shed 5 bases and J shed 12 bases, with 20 bases lying between them. The length of the CDR3 is 14 residues. CDR1 and CDR2 from the germline V gene are SEHNR and FQNEAQ (reference sequence). The CDR3 nucleotides are TGTGCCAGCAGCCCCGGGAATTCCAAGTTCTGGCAGTTCTTC. This translates into CASSPGNSKFWQFF.

Many counts were recorded for this clonotype. The J gene is TRBJ1-6, the V gene TRBV10-3; no clear D. The CDR3 sequence is 14 residues long. Germline CDR1 and CDR2: ENHRY and SYGVKD. Trimming took 10 bases from V and 2 from J, leaving 12 bases between them. The chain's CDR3 is CATSEAPYNSPLHF. For the CDR3, the DNA is TGTGCCACTTCGGAGGCGCCCTATAATTCACCCCTCCACTTT.

In this sample, this clonotype turned up a few times. The chain is built from TRBV24-1 and TRBJ2-7, with TRBD1 matching 7 bases. The CDR3 runs to 14 residues. V trimming: 4 bases; J trimming: 11 bases; junction bases outside the gene matches: 13. The V gene's germline CDR1 is KGHDR and CDR2 SFDVKD. The CDR3, as DNA: TGTGCCACCAGTGACATCACAGGGGTTGGGGTAAAGTACTTC. Amino acid sequence: CATSDITGVGVKYF.

This clonotype was found many times. The rearrangement joins TRBV7-6 to TRBJ2-5; D may be TRBD2 (6 bases). This CDR3 has 14 amino acids. Trimming took 4 bases from V and 5 from J, leaving 14 bases between them. Germline V gives CDR1 SGHVS, CDR2 FNYEAQ. The CDR3 spells CASSSGLLGETQYF. CDR3 coding DNA: TGTGCCAGCAGCTCGGGACTCCTGGGGGAGACCCAGTACTTC.

This clonotype was seen ten or more times. The genes are TRBV7-9 and TRBJ2-3; D is possibly TRBD1 (5 bases). Germline CDR1 SEHNR, CDR2 FQNEAQ (reference sequence). The CDR3 is 17 amino acids. Trimming shortened V by 1 base and J by 2 bases, and 16 bases separated the two germline ends. The DNA of the CDR3 is TGTGCCAGCAGCTTAGGTACAGGTTCGGTCTACACAGATACGCAGTATTTT. It specifies CASSLGTGSVYTDTQYF.